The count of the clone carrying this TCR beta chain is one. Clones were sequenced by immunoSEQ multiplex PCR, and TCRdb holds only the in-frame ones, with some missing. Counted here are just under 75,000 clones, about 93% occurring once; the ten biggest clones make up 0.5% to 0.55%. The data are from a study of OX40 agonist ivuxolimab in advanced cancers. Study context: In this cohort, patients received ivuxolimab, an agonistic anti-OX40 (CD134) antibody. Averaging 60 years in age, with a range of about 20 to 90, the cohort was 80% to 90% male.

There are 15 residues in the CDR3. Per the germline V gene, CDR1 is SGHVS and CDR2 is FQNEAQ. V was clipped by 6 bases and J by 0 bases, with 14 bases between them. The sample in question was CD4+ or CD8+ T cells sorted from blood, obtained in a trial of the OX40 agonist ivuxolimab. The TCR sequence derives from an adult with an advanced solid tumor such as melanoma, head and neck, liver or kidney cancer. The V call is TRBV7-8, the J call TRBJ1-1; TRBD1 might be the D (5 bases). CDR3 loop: CASSPRGTMNTEAFF. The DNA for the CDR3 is TGTGCCAGCAGTCCTAGAGGGACCATGAACACTGAAGCTTTCTTT.